The clone carrying this T cell receptor (beta chain) was observed a few times. This entry belongs to a study of cytomegalovirus exposure and HLA in healthy donors. Method: immunoSEQ multiplex PCR; TCRdb's copy keeps in-frame clones and lacks some. This table has under 250,000 clones, around 87% appearing once. V was clipped by 7 bases and J by 1 base, with 14 bases between them. Germline CDR1 is LNHDA and CDR2 is SQIVND (reference sequence). The CDR3 runs 14 residues. V usage is TRBV19 and J usage is TRBJ2-7; TRBD2 is a possible D gene (5 bases). The sequenced material came from PBMCs. The receptor was isolated from a woman between 18 and 30 years old in good health and CMV-seropositive. In DNA form, the CDR3 reads TGTGCCAGTACCGGGGATCCAGGATCCTACGAGCAGTACTTC. Protein sequence: CASTGDPGSYEQYF.